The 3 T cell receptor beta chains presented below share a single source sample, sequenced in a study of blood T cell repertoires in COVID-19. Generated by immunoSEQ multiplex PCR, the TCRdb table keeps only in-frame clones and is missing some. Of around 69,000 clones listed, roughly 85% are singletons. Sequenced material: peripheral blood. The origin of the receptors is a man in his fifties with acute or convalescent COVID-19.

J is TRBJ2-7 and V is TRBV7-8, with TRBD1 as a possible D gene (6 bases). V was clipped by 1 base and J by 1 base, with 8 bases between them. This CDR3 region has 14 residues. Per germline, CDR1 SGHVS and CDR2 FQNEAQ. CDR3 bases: TGTGCCAGCAGCTTAGTAGGGACATCCTACGAGCAGTACTTC. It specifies CASSLVGTSYEQYF.

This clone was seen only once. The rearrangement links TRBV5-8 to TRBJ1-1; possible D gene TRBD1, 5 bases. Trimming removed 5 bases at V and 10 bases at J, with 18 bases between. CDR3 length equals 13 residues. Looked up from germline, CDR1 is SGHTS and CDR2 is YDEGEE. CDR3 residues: CASRRYVTGLAFF. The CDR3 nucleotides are TGTGCCAGCAGGCGTTATGTTACAGGTCTAGCTTTCTTT. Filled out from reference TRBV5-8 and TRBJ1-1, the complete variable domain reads EAGVTQSPTHLIKTRGQQATLRCSPISGHTSVYWYQQALGLGLQFLLWYDEGEERNRGNFPPRFSGRQFPNYSSELNVNALELEDSALYLCASRRYVTGLAFFGQGTRLTVV.

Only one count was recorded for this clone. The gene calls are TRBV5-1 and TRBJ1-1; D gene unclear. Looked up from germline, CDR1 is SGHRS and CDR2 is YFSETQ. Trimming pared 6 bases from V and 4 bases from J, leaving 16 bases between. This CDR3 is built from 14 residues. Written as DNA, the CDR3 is TGCGCCAGCAACCCATCGACTACTTCCACTGAAGCTTTCTTT. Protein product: CASNPSTTSTEAFF. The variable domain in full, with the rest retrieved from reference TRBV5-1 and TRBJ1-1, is KAGVTQTPRYLIKTRGQQVTLSCSPISGHRSVSWYQQTPGQGLQFLFEYFSETQRNKGNFPGRFSGRQFSNSRSEMNVSTLELGDSALYLCASNPSTTSTEAFFGQGTRLTVV.